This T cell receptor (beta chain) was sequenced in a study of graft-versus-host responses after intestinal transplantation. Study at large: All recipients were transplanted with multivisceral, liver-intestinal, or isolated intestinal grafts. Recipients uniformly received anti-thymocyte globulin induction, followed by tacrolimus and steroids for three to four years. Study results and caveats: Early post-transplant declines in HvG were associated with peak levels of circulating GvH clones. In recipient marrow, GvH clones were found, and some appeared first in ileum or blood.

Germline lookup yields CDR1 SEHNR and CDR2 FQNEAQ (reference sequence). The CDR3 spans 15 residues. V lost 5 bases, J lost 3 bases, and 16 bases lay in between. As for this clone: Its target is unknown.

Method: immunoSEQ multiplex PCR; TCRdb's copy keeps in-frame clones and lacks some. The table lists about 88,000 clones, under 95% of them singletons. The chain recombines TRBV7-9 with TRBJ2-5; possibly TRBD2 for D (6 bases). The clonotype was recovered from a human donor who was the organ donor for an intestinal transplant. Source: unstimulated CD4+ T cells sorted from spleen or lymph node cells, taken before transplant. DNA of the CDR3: TGTGCCAGCAGCCCGGTACCCGGGACTGAAGAGACCCAGTACTTC. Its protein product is CASSPVPGTEETQYF.